Listed below are T cell receptor beta chains from one sample, sequenced in a study of molecular identifiers for immune sequencing clone quantification. TCRdb ran MiXCR on the PCR reads and lists one entry per CDR3 protein. The sample lists around 460,000 distinct CDR3 sequences, about 22% occurring once. Sequenced sample: naive CD8+ T cells from blood, with Jurkat cell RNA spiked in. These receptors came from a human donor in good health. Some libraries in this study had Jurkat cell RNA spiked in. Both conserved end residues are part of each CDR3. A D gene is named only where the DNA matches it firmly. Expanded clones get a size class; other rows say once, few or many, or leave the size out.

abundance | j_gene | v_gene | d_gene | CDR3nt | CDR3aa
- | TRBJ2-7 | TRBV27 | TRBD2 | TGTGCCAGCAGCCCTCTCGGGGTAGCGGGAGCCTACGAGCAGTACTTC | CASSPLGVAGAYEQYF
- | TRBJ2-4 | TRBV4-3 | TRBD2 | TGCGCCAGCAGCCAAGATTGGGGGACTAGCGGGAACAACATTCAGTACTTC | CASSQDWGTSGNNIQYF
- | TRBJ1-2 | TRBV19 | TRBD1 | TGTGCCAGTACGACAGGGGGTGATTATGGCTACACCTTC | CASTTGGDYGYTF
many | TRBJ2-1 | TRBV12-3/TRBV12-4 | - | TGTGCCAGCAGTTTCCCCATGCAGGGCTACAATGAGCAGTTCTTC | CASSFPMQGYNEQFF
few | TRBJ2-7 | TRBV12-3/TRBV12-4 | - | TGTGCCAGCAGTCCCTGGACAGCGAGCTCCTACGAGCAGTACTTC | CASSPWTASSYEQYF
- | TRBJ1-1 | TRBV5-3 | - | TGTGCCAGAAGCTACAGGAACACTGAAGCTTTCTTT | CARSYRNTEAFF
many | TRBJ2-3 | TRBV28 | - | TGTGCCAGCAGCCTGGGGATAAGCACAGATACGCAGTATTTT | CASSLGISTDTQYF
many | TRBJ2-1 | TRBV27 | TRBD1 | TGTGCCAGCAGTTTATGGACAGGGGGCTATGAGCAGTTCTTC | CASSLWTGGYEQFF
- | TRBJ2-1 | TRBV7-9 | TRBD1 | TGTGCCAGCAGCTCAGATCTGACAGGGGAACTCCCAGGCTTGTACAATGAGCAGTTCTTC | CASSSDLTGELPGLYNEQFF
- | TRBJ2-2 | TRBV7-2 | TRBD2 | TGTGCCAGCAGCCATACTAGCGGGAGGGACACCGGGGAGCTGTTTTTT | CASSHTSGRDTGELFF
few | TRBJ2-3 | TRBV30 | TRBD2 | TGTGCCTGGAGTCTGACTAGCGGGCCCGGAGATACGCAGTATTTT | CAWSLTSGPGDTQYF
many | TRBJ2-3 | TRBV7-9 | - | TGTGCCAGCAGCCCCCAGGGATTCGGGGGCACAGATACGCAGTATTTT | CASSPQGFGGTDTQYF
few | TRBJ1-3 | TRBV19 | - | TGTGCCAGCGAACTACAGTCGTACTCTGGAAACACCATATATTTT | CASELQSYSGNTIYF
many | TRBJ2-4 | TRBV2 | - | TGTGCCAGCAGTGAAACGGGTCCGGGGCCAAACATTCAGTACTTC | CASSETGPGPNIQYF
many | TRBJ1-4 | TRBV30 | - | TGTGCCTGGAGGCCCGGGGGTGAACTGTTTTTT | CAWRPGGELFF
- | TRBJ1-1 | TRBV19 | - | TGTGCCAGTAGTATAGGTGGGTGGACTGAAGCTTTCTTT | CASSIGGWTEAFF
many | TRBJ1-5 | TRBV24-1 | - | TGTGCCACCAGTGACCGCAGGGAGGCTCAGCCCCAGCATTTT | CATSDRREAQPQHF
many | TRBJ1-4 | TRBV5-1 | TRBD1 | TGCGCCAGCAGCGGAGGGACAGGACCCAATGAAAAACTGTTTTTT | CASSGGTGPNEKLFF
few | TRBJ1-4 | TRBV2 | - | TGTGCCAGCAGTGTGGGACCTTCAACTAATGAAAAACTGTTTTTT | CASSVGPSTNEKLFF
- | TRBJ2-1 | TRBV6-5 | TRBD2 | TGTGCCAGCGCAACTAGCGGGGCCTACAATGGGCAGTTCTTC | CASATSGAYNGQFF